One sample yielded the 21 T cell receptor beta chains listed below, sequenced in a study of blood T cell repertoires in COVID-19. The protocol was immunoSEQ multiplex PCR, while the TCRdb copy is restricted to in-frame clones and leaves out a portion. The profile shows just over 350,000 clones, 70% to 90% of them singletons. The specimen sequenced was peripheral blood. These receptors were obtained from a woman aged 55-70 years with COVID-19, enrolled during active disease.

The chain uses TRBV5-5 and TRBJ1-1; D possibly corresponds to TRBD1 (6 bases). The germline V gene has CDR1 SGHKS and CDR2 YYEKEE (reference sequence). The CDR3 runs 13 residues. V dropped 4 bases and J dropped 2 bases, with 9 bases sitting between them. CDR3 nucleotide sequence: TGTGCCAGCAGCCTACAGGGAAACACTGAAGCTTTCTTT. Translation: CASSLQGNTEAFF.

The CDR3 bases are TGCGCCAGCAGCCCCATGGGAGGTGGGAAACTGTTTTTT. Amino acids: CASSPMGGGKLFF. The rearrangement joins TRBV4-1 to TRBJ1-4; D is unclear. V was clipped by 4 bases and J by 11 bases, with 14 bases between them. The CDR3 sequence is 13 residues long. The V gene's germline CDR1 is MGHRA and CDR2 YSYEKL.

A few counts support this clone. The chain has TRBV4-1 and TRBJ2-1; 7 bases agree with TRBD2. The ends lost 3 bases at V and 1 base at J; junction bases unmatched: 9. The CDR3 has 17 residues. CDR1 is MGHRA, CDR2 YSYEKL, per germline. The CDR3 loop reads CASSQGPTGGSYNEQFF. CDR3 bases: TGCGCCAGCAGCCAGGGGCCTACGGGGGGTTCCTACAATGAGCAGTTCTTC.

The J gene is TRBJ1-2, the V gene TRBV2; D uncertain. The germline V gene encodes CDR1 SNHLY and CDR2 FYNNEI. V was trimmed by 4 bases and J by 5 bases, leaving 8 bases between them. This CDR3 contains 12 residues. DNA for the CDR3: TGTGCCAGCAGTGTAAGCGGTTATGGCTACACCTTC. It specifies CASSVSGYGYTF.

The rearrangement links TRBV19 to TRBJ1-1, with D tentatively TRBD1 (6 bases). V lost 3 bases and J lost 2, with 13 bases in between. The germline gives CDR1 LNHDA, CDR2 SQIVND (reference sequence). CDR3 length equals 15 residues. The CDR3 protein is CASSIGRGFNTEAFF. Written as DNA, the CDR3 is TGTGCCAGTAGTATCGGGAGGGGGTTCAACACTGAAGCTTTCTTT.

This clone turned up a few times. This chain connects TRBV5-1 to TRBJ2-1; perhaps TRBD2 as D (7 bases). V lost 4 bases, J lost 8 bases, and 19 bases lay in between. CDR1 is SGHRS and CDR2 is YFSETQ in the germline V gene. This CDR3 has 15 residues. CDR3 sequence reads: CASSPFSGGEDEQFF. For the CDR3, the DNA is TGCGCCAGCAGCCCCTTCTCGGGGGGCGAGGATGAGCAGTTCTTC. The full variable domain, rest sourced from reference TRBV5-1 and TRBJ2-1, is KAGVTQTPRYLIKTRGQQVTLSCSPISGHRSVSWYQQTPGQGLQFLFEYFSETQRNKGNFPGRFSGRQFSNSRSEMNVSTLELGDSALYLCASSPFSGGEDEQFFGPGTRLTVL.

V usage is TRBV7-8 and J usage is TRBJ1-2; D not resolved. Germline lookup yields CDR1 SGHVS and CDR2 FQNEAQ. The CDR3 runs to 15 residues. Trimming took off 4 bases at V and 1 base at J, with 13 bases between the two ends. CDR3 amino acids: CASSYLWPGNYGYTF. CDR3 DNA sequence: TGTGCCAGCAGCTATTTGTGGCCTGGTAACTATGGCTACACCTTC.

The chain links TRBV7-8 to TRBJ1-3, with TRBD1 matching 10 bases. The CDR3 is 17 residues long. CDR1 is SGHVS, CDR2 FQNEAQ, per germline. Trimming removed 4 bases from V and 2 bases from J; junction bases left unmatched: 8. CDR3 residues: CASSSTGGGLTGNTIYF. CDR3 coding DNA: TGTGCCAGCAGCTCGACAGGGGGCGGTTTAACTGGAAACACCATATATTTT.

This clone was seen once. Other DNA sequences of this sample code for an identical CDR3. V is TRBV30 and J is TRBJ1-2; D may be TRBD1 (6 bases). CDR1 is GTSNPN, CDR2 SVGIG, per germline (reference sequence). This CDR3 has 11 residues. Trimming cost V 2 bases and J 7 bases, with 8 bases left between them. As DNA, the CDR3 is TGTGCCTGGAGTCTAGGGGGTGGCTACACCTTC. Translation gives CAWSLGGGYTF.

The chain links TRBV5-1 to TRBJ2-1, with 9 bases aligning to TRBD2. This CDR3 has 15 amino acids. Trimming at V came to 2 bases and at J to 9 bases, leaving 9 bases not matched to a gene. The germline gives CDR1 SGHRS, CDR2 YFSETQ. The chain's CDR3 is CASSFGGGVTSEQFF. CDR3 in DNA: TGCGCCAGCAGCTTTGGCGGGGGGGTAACGAGTGAGCAGTTCTTC.

This chain joins TRBV2 and TRBJ1-4; 10 positions agree with TRBD1. Germline trimming cut 8 bases from V and 4 bases from J; bases unmatched to any gene: 7. Germline V gene data show CDR1 as SNHLY and CDR2 as FYNNEI. The length of the CDR3 is 15 residues. CDR3 bases: TGTGCCAGCCATAAGGGGGACAGGGGTAATGAAAAACTGTTTTTT. Protein product: CASHKGDRGNEKLFF. The full variable domain, with the rest looked up from reference TRBV2 and TRBJ1-4, is EPEVTQTPSHQVTQMGQEVILRCVPISNHLYFYWYRQILGQKVEFLVSFYNNEISEKSEIFDDQFSVERPDGSNFTLKIRSTKLEDSAMYFCASHKGDRGNEKLFFGSGTQLSVL.

The rearrangement links TRBV6-5 to TRBJ1-5; D is unresolved. Trimming took off 0 bases at V and 2 bases at J, with 8 bases between the two ends. This CDR3 is built from 15 residues. In germline, CDR1 is MNHEY, CDR2 SVGAGI. The CDR3 nucleotides are TGTGCCAGCAGTTACTCTCGAGGCCGCAATCAGCCCCAGCATTTT. Its protein is CASSYSRGRNQPQHF.

The J gene is TRBJ2-5, the V gene TRBV2; TRBD2 aligns across 14 bases. The CDR3 length is 19 residues. Germline V lookup: CDR1 SNHLY, CDR2 FYNNEI. V was clipped by 6 bases and J by 6 bases; unmatched bases: 18. The CDR3, as DNA: TGTGCCAGCAGGAGCCCGAGACTAGCGGGGGGGCCAGGCGAGCAGACCCAGTACTTC. As protein: CASRSPRLAGGPGEQTQYF. The full variable domain, its missing parts supplied by reference TRBV2 and TRBJ2-5, is EPEVTQTPSHQVTQMGQEVILRCVPISNHLYFYWYRQILGQKVEFLVSFYNNEISEKSEIFDDQFSVERPDGSNFTLKIRSTKLEDSAMYFCASRSPRLAGGPGEQTQYFGPGTRLLVL.

The chain joins TRBV19 to TRBJ1-2; 8 positions match TRBD1. With 5 bases clipped from V and 1 base from J, the junction kept 9 bases outside the gene matches. Germline CDR1 is LNHDA and CDR2 is SQIVND (reference sequence). The CDR3 covers 16 residues. The DNA of the CDR3 is TGTGCCAGTAGTGCCCCAGGGGGCGGCCGTAACTATGGCTACACCTTC. Translated: CASSAPGGGRNYGYTF. The whole variable domain, remainder taken from reference TRBV19 and TRBJ1-2, is DGGITQSPKYLFRKEGQNVTLSCEQNLNHDAMYWYRQDPGQGLRLIYYSQIVNDFQKGDIAEGYSVSREKKESFPLTVTSAQKNPTAFYLCASSAPGGGRNYGYTFGSGTRLTVV.

The genes are TRBV15 and TRBJ2-7, with 7 bases that match TRBD1. This CDR3 has 13 amino acids. Germline V gene sequence: CDR1 LNHNV, CDR2 YYDKDF (reference sequence). The ends lost 4 bases at V and 1 base at J; junction bases unmatched: 1. CDR3 nucleotide sequence: TGTGCCACCAGCAAGGACAGGTCCTACGAGCAGTACTTC. Translated: CATSKDRSYEQYF.

The chain carries TRBV5-1 and TRBJ1-3, with 9 bases matching TRBD1. This CDR3 spans 15 amino acids. V gave up 4 bases and J gave up 2 bases; unmatched junction bases: 4. Germline CDR1 is SGHRS and CDR2 is YFSETQ. CDR3 nucleotide sequence: TGCGCCAGCAGCGTACAGGGGGCCCCTGGAAACACCATATATTTT. It specifies CASSVQGAPGNTIYF. Together with reference TRBV5-1 and TRBJ1-3, the CDR3 gives the full variable domain: KAGVTQTPRYLIKTRGQQVTLSCSPISGHRSVSWYQQTPGQGLQFLFEYFSETQRNKGNFPGRFSGRQFSNSRSEMNVSTLELGDSALYLCASSVQGAPGNTIYFGEGSWLTVV.

V usage is TRBV30 and J usage is TRBJ1-1, with D hard to call. V dropped 2 bases and J dropped 4 bases, with 11 bases sitting between them. The germline CDR1 and CDR2 sequences are GTSNPN and SVGIG (reference sequence). The CDR3 sequence is 13 residues long. The DNA of the CDR3 is TGTGCCTGGAGTTTCTGGGAGGGCACTGAAGCTTTCTTT. The encoded protein is CAWSFWEGTEAFF.

The chain uses TRBV4-3 and TRBJ2-3, with 9 bases matching TRBD1. The germline V gene encodes CDR1 LGHNA and CDR2 YSLEER. The CDR3 is made up of 15 amino acids. V gave up 4 bases and J gave up 5 bases; unmatched junction bases: 7. This CDR3 is CASSLGTGNLDTQYF. The CDR3 DNA reads as TGCGCCAGCAGCCTTGGGACAGGGAATCTAGATACGCAGTATTTT.

This clone was counted between two and nine times. The J gene is TRBJ2-5, the V gene TRBV7-9; TRBD1 matches 8 bases. CDR3 length: 14 amino acids. Germline values: CDR1 SEHNR, CDR2 FQNEAQ (reference sequence). The V segment lost 4 bases and the J segment 5 bases; nucleotides outside the gene matches: 6. This chain's CDR3 is CASSSQGAGETQYF. The DNA of the CDR3 is TGTGCCAGCAGCTCCCAGGGGGCCGGGGAGACCCAGTACTTC.

This chain uses TRBV5-5 with TRBJ1-2, with D possibly TRBD1 on 6 matching bases. Per germline, CDR1 SGHKS and CDR2 YYEKEE (reference sequence). V was cut by 2 bases and J by 0 bases, with 11 bases left in between. The CDR3 length is 15 residues. The CDR3 sequence: CASSFDRTSNYGYTF. The CDR3 nucleotides are TGTGCCAGCAGCTTTGACAGGACCTCTAACTATGGCTACACCTTC.

The V gene is TRBV12-3 or TRBV12-4, the J gene TRBJ1-6; weak D call: TRBD1 (5 bases). This CDR3 has 11 amino acids. Trimming pared 4 bases from V and 15 bases from J, leaving 10 bases between. The CDR3 loop reads CASSSGTDLHF. CDR3 nucleotides: TGTGCCAGCAGTTCCGGGACTGACCTCCACTTT.